This T cell receptor beta chain derives from a study of control samples from healthy donors and cancer patients. CDR1 is SGHRS, CDR2 YFSETQ, per germline. After removal of 5 bases from V and 2 bases from J, the junction contained 9 bases not matched to a gene. The CDR3 is 16 residues long. Generated by immunoSEQ multiplex PCR, the TCRdb table keeps only in-frame clones and is missing some. The repertoire has over 100,000 clones, approximately 90% of them found once; the top ten carry 2% to 3%. The receptor was derived from a middle-aged man in good health. The rearrangement joins TRBV5-1 to TRBJ2-3; TRBD2 agrees at 9 bases. Sequencing input: blood. CDR3 in DNA: TGCGCCAGCAGAGTCCGCCCTAGCGGGGACACAGATACGCAGTATTTT. This translates into CASRVRPSGDTDTQYF.